This TCR beta chain derives from a study of cytomegalovirus exposure and HLA in healthy donors. Background on the study: Among about 400 genotyped donors, around 80% fell in the Caucasian-associated ancestry cluster. Overall study results and limits: Per a prior analysis, the majority of TCR beta V segments were productive roughly 90% or roughly 30% of the time. Per a later analysis, roughly 17,000 TCR beta sequences showed association with HLA alleles at 0.05 false discovery rate.

This CDR3 is built from 15 residues. Per germline, CDR1 SNHLY and CDR2 FYNNEI. The ends were cut back, 1 base at V and 6 bases at J, with 13 bases in the middle. It was with 60 Vbeta and 13 Jbeta primers that the PCR ran. The assay was immunoSEQ multiplex PCR, and TCRdb's table has in-frame clones only and misses some. The sample consists of about 76,000 clones, approximately 81% of them appearing once. This clone was seen a few times. Its antigen is still unknown. V is TRBV2 and J is TRBJ1-5; a possible D gene is TRBD1 (6 bases). This receptor was identified in a woman in her 40s in good health and CMV-seropositive. Sequencing input: PBMCs. The CDR3 DNA reads as TGTGCCAGCAGTGAAGAAGCAGGGGCTAGTCAGCCCCAGCATTTT. It encodes CASSEEAGASQPQHF.